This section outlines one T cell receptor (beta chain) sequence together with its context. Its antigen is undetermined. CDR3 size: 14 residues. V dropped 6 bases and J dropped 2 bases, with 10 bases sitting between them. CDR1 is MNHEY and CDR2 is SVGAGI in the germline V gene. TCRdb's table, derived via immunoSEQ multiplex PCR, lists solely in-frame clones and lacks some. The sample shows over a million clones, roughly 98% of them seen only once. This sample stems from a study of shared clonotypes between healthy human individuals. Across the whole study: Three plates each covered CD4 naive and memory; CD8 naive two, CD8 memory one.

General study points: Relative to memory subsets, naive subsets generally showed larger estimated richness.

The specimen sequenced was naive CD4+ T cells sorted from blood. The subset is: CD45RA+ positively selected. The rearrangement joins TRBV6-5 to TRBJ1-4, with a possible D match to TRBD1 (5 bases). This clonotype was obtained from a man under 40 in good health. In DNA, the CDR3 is TGTGCCAGCAGACCGGGGGTCACTAATGAAAAACTGTTTTTT. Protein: CASRPGVTNEKLFF.